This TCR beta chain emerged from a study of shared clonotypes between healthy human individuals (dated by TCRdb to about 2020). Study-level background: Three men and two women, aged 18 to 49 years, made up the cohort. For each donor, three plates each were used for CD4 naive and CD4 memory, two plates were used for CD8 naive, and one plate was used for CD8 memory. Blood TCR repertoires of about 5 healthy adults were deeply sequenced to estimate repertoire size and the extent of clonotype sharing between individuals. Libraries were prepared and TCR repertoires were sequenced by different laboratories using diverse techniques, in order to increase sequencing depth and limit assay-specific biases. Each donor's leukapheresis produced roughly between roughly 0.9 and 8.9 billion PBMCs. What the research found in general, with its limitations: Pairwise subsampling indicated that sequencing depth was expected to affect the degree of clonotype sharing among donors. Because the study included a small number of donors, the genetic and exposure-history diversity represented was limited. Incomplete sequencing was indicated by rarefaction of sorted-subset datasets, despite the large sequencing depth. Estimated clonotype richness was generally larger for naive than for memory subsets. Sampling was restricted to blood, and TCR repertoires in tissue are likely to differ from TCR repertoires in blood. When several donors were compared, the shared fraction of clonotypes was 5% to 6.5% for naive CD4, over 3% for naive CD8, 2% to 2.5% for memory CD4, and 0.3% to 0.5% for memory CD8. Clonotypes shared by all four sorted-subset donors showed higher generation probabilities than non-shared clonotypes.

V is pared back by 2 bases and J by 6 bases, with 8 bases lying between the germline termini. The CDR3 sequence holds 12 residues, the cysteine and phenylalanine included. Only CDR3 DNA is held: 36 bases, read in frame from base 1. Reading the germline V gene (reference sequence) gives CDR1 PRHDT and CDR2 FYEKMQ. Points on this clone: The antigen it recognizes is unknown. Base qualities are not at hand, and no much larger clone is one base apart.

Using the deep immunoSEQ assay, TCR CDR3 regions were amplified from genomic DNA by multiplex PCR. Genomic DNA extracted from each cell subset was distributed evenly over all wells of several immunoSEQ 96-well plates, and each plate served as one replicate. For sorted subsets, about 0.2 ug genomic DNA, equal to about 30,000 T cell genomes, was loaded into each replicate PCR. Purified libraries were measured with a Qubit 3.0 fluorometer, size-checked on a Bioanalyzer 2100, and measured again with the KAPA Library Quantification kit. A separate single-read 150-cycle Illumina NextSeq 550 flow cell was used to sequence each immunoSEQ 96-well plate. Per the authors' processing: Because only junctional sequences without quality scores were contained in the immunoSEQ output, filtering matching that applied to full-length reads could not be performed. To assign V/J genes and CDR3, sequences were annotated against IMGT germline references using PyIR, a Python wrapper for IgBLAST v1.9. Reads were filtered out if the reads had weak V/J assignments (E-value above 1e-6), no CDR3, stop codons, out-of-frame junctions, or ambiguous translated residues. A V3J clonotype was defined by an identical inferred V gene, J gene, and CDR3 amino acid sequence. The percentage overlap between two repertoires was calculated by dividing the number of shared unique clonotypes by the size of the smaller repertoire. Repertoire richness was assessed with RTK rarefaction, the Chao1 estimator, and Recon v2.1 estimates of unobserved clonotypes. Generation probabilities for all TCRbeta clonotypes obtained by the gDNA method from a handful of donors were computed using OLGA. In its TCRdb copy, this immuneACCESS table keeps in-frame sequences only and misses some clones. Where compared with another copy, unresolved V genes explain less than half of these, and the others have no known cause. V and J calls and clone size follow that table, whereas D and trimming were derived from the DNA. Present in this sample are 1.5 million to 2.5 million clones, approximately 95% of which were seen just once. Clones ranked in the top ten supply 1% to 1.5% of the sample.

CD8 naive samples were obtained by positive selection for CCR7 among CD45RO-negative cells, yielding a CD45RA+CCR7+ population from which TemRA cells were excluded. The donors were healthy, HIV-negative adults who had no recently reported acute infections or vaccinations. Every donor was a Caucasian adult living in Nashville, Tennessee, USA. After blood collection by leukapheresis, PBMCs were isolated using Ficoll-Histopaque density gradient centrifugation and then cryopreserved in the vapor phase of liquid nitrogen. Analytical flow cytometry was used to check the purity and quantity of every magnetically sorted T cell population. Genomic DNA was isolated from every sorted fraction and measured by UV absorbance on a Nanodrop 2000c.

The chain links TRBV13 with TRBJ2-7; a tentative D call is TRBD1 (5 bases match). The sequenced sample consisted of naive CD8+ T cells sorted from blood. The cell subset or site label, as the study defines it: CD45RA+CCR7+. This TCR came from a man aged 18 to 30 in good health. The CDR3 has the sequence CASSLMGREQYF. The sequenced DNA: TGTGCCAGCAGCTTAATGGGGCGCGAGCAGTACTTC.